These 15 T cell receptor gamma chains came from one sample sequenced in a study of gamma-delta chains in newborns, infants, children. TCRdb re-processed the reads using CATT. The specimen's table records 15 to 20 gamma-chain clones. Source: blood, taken at week 1. Receptors originate from a child who was a newborn, infant or young child, either healthy, febrile or measles-vaccinated (not recorded which). This table probably holds off-target reads from a library built for another chain.

CDR3 region: CACDTLGDTAQLFF. The CDR3 nucleotides are TGTGCCTGTGACACTCTGGGGGATACAGCACAACTCTTCTTT. V gene TRGV9 was called; the J gene was not. This CDR3 is 14 amino acids long. Germline V CDR1 and CDR2: GITISATS, ISYDGTV (reference sequence).

This clone was seen a few times. Called V gene: TRGV9; the J gene was not called. CDR3 length equals 17 residues. Germline CDR1 and CDR2: GITISATS and ISYDGTV (reference sequence). The CDR3 DNA sequence: TGTGCCTGTGACAAACTGGGGGATAAAGGCTTGACAGCACAACTCTTCTTT. Its translation: CACDKLGDKGLTAQLFF.

Only one count was recorded for this clone. Because the CDR3's place on the DNA is in doubt, the DNA is left out and the CDR3 is given as listed by TCRdb. No call exists for the J gene, whereas the V gene is TRGV9. Germline values: CDR1 GITISATS, CDR2 ISYDGTV (reference sequence). The CDR3 length equals 28 residues, ends included. The CDR3 sequence: CACDTAAGAPLSSWDTRQMFFGTGIKLF.

Of note for this clone: The limits of the CDR3 on the DNA are not certain, so only TCRdb's listed CDR3 is given. TRGV9 is the V gene, and the J gene was not called. The CDR3 is 25 amino acids long, termini counted. Germline V gives CDR1 GITISATS, CDR2 ISYDGTV (reference sequence). CDR3 region: CACDTAWNSSWDTRQMFFGTGIKLF.

About this clone: No DNA is shown, since the ends of the CDR3 on it are uncertain; the CDR3 is the one TCRdb lists. There is no J gene call, but TRGV9 is given as the V gene. CDR1 and CDR2 from the germline V gene are GITISATS and ISYDGTV (reference sequence). Ends included, the CDR3 has 25 residues. CDR3 sequence: CAFDLSGEGSWDTRQMFFGTGIKLF.

The DNA of the CDR3 is TGTGCCTGTGACATACTGGGGGATTTGACAGCACAACTCTTCTTT. Its protein product is CACDILGDLTAQLFF. The J segment was not called; the V segment is TRGV9. The CDR3 has 15 amino acids. The germline CDR1 and CDR2 sequences are GITISATS and ISYDGTV (reference sequence).

Notes on this clone: The DNA is omitted, as the CDR3 cannot be located on it reliably, and the CDR3 follows TCRdb's listing. No call exists for the J gene, whereas the V gene is TRGV9. Germline-derived CDR1 and CDR2 are GITISATS and ISYDGTV (reference sequence). The CDR3 sequence runs 14 residues, both termini included. CDR3 sequence: CACDTWGIGAQLFF.

Note on this clone: The limits of the CDR3 on the DNA are not certain, so only TCRdb's listed CDR3 is given. The J segment was not called; the V segment is TRGV9. A total of 28 residues make up the CDR3, ends included. The germline V gene encodes CDR1 GITISATS and CDR2 ISYDGTV (reference sequence). The CDR3 sequence is CACDAVLGDTPSSWDTRQMFFGTGIKLF.

The J gene went uncalled, whereas the V gene is TRGV9. The CDR3 extends over 14 amino acids. CDR1 and CDR2 from the germline V gene are GITISATS and ISYDGTV (reference sequence). The CDR3 is CAFATVPAFEQLFF. The DNA for the CDR3 is TGTGCCTTTGCTACTGTCCCGGCATTCGAGCAACTCTTCTTT.

Details on this clone: The DNA is omitted, as the CDR3 cannot be located on it reliably, and the CDR3 follows TCRdb's listing. J gene calling gave no result, while the V gene is TRGV9. Germline V gene sequence: CDR1 GITISATS, CDR2 ISYDGTV (reference sequence). The CDR3 contains 25 residues when both ends are counted. The CDR3 reads CACDKILEDTWDTRQMFFGTGIKLF.

This clone was seen just once. The V gene call is TRGV9, and the J gene call is absent. The CDR3 loop spans 24 amino acids. Germline CDR1 is GITISATS and CDR2 is ISYDGTV (reference sequence). The CDR3: CACDLWGSPSHVLGDIGGTAQLFF. The CDR3 DNA follows: TGTGCCTGTGATCTATGGGGTTCGCCTTCCCACGTACTGGGGGATATTGGAGGCACAGCACAACTCTTCTTT.

On this clone: No DNA is shown, since the ends of the CDR3 on it are uncertain; the CDR3 is the one TCRdb lists. A V gene of TRGV9 was called, but no J gene was assigned. The CDR3 comprises 25 residues, both ends counted. Germline V CDR1 and CDR2: GITISATS, ISYDGTV (reference sequence). The CDR3 sequence is CACDTGGYGSWDTRQMFFGTGIKLF.

With respect to this clone: The DNA is omitted, as the CDR3 cannot be located on it reliably, and the CDR3 follows TCRdb's listing. The V segment is TRGV9, and no J call was made. Germline assignment: CDR1 GITISATS and CDR2 ISYDGTV (reference sequence). The CDR3 comprises 24 residues, both ends counted. CDR3: CACDTVGDGVDTRQMFFGTGIKLF.

As to this clone: The DNA is left out, because the CDR3 cannot be placed on it with certainty; the CDR3 is given as TCRdb lists it. CDR3 in amino acids: CACDLLGESSWDTRQMFFGTGIKLF. TRGV9 is the V gene, and the J gene was not called. The germline V gene encodes CDR1 GITISATS and CDR2 ISYDGTV (reference sequence). 25 amino acids form the CDR3, both terminal residues included.

The V gene is listed as TRGV9; no J gene was called. This CDR3 spans 17 amino acids. The germline gives CDR1 GITISATS, CDR2 ISYDGTV (reference sequence). The DNA of the CDR3 is TGTGCCTGTGACATACTGGGGGATACAGCTTTGACAGCACAACTCTTCTTT. Its protein product is CACDILGDTALTAQLFF.